This note documents a single TCR beta chain sequence. This sample was included in a study of blood T cell repertoires in COVID-19. Study-level information: Whether acute or convalescent, the COVID-19 samples came from the United States, Italy and Spain. Nucleic acid was either cDNA or gDNA, and it came from T cells, B-cell-depleted T cells, or PBMCs.

Source study methods: Amplification from reference gene primers served as the basis for estimated nucleated cell counts. Clones were sequenced by immunoSEQ multiplex PCR, and TCRdb holds only the in-frame ones, with some missing. That table gives V, J and clone size, and the DNA gave D and trimming. Of around 71,000 clones listed, around nine tenths are singletons. This TCR was recovered from a woman between 55 and 75 years old with acute or convalescent COVID-19. Sequences were obtained from peripheral blood.

CDR3 in DNA: TGTGCCAGCAGCTTGTTCAGGGATCGTTCCTACGAGCAGTACTTC. Its protein product is CASSLFRDRSYEQYF. The V and J genes are TRBV5-6 and TRBJ2-7; D may be TRBD1 (5 bases). The V and J ends lost 1 base and 1 base respectively, with 12 bases between them. Germline CDR1 reads SGHDT; CDR2 reads YYEEEE. The CDR3 consists of 15 residues.